The 6 T cell receptor beta chains below all came from one sample that was sequenced in a study of control samples from healthy donors and cancer patients (dated by TCRdb to about 2020). The library came from the immunoSEQ multiplex PCR assay. The immuneACCESS repertoire file appears here via TCRdb, limited to in-frame rearrangements. These files lack a portion of the clones; in checked studies, under half of the deficit traces to unresolved V genes, and the cause of the others is not known. This sample comprises approximately 82,000 clones, 90% to 95% of them detected only once. In total, the top ten clones hold around 4.5% of the sample. Sequencing was performed on blood. These receptors all come from a woman between 18 and 30 years old in good health.

This clone has only one observation. The CDR3, as DNA: TGTGCCAGCATTAGGAGGACAGGGGTTTTTGGAGGCTACACCTTC. This translates into CASIRRTGVFGGYTF. The rearrangement links TRBV6-5 to TRBJ1-2, with 9 bases lining up with TRBD1. J was trimmed by 8 bases and V by 7 bases; bases with no gene match: 14. The CDR3 extends over 15 amino acids. Germline V gene lookup returns CDR1 MNHEY and CDR2 SVGAGI.

The chain is built from TRBV28 and TRBJ1-1, with D uncertain. With 7 bases removed from V and 7 bases from J, the gap between germline ends came to 13 bases. Per germline, CDR1 MDHEN and CDR2 SYDVKM. The CDR3 contains 12 residues. CDR3 protein: CASTRNNIEAFF. In DNA, the CDR3 is TGTGCCAGCACTCGAAATAATATTGAAGCTTTCTTT. The whole variable domain, filled in from reference TRBV28 and TRBJ1-1, reads DVKVTQSSRYLVKRTGEKVFLECVQDMDHENMFWYRQDPGLGLRLIYFSYDVKMKEKGDIPEGYSVSREKKERFSLILESASTNQTSMYLCASTRNNIEAFFGQGTRLTVV.

The V gene is TRBV10-2, the J gene TRBJ2-7; 7 nucleotides agree with TRBD1. Germline V gene data show CDR1 as WSHSY and CDR2 as SAAADI. The CDR3 totals 15 residues. The junction had 4 bases not matched to a gene; V was cut back by 0 bases and J by 2 bases. The CDR3 sequence is CASSESNRGTYEQYF. Here the CDR3 DNA reads TGCGCCAGCAGTGAGTCGAACAGGGGAACCTACGAGCAGTACTTC.

The rearrangement uses TRBV7-6 and TRBJ2-7; TRBD2 matches 10 bases. The CDR3 contains 14 residues. V trimming: 4 bases; J trimming: 1 base; junction bases outside the gene matches: 1. The germline CDR1 and CDR2 sequences are SGHVS and FNYEAQ. The CDR3 region is CASSWTSGSYEQYF. Written as DNA, the CDR3 is TGTGCCAGCAGCTGGACTAGCGGATCCTACGAGCAGTACTTC. Combining the CDR3 with reference TRBV7-6 and TRBJ2-7 gives the whole variable domain GAGVSQSPRYKVTKRGQDVALRCDPISGHVSLYWYRQALGQGPEFLTYFNYEAQQDKSGLPNDRFSAERPEGSISTLTIQRTEQRDSAMYRCASSWTSGSYEQYFGPGTRLTVT.

The J gene is TRBJ1-2, the V gene TRBV19, with 7 positions matching TRBD1. The CDR3 length is 14 residues. Unmatched junction bases numbered 5, after V lost 3 bases and J lost 4 bases. From germline, CDR1 is LNHDA and CDR2 SQIVND (reference sequence). CDR3 DNA: TGTGCCAGTAGTATCCGGACAGGCCCCTATGGCTACACCTTC. As protein: CASSIRTGPYGYTF.

The J gene is TRBJ1-5, the V gene TRBV28; possible D gene TRBD1, 6 bases. V was trimmed by 4 bases and J by 0 bases, leaving 13 bases between them. The CDR3 spans 16 residues. Per the germline V gene, CDR1 is MDHEN and CDR2 is SYDVKM. CDR3 sequence (DNA): TGTGCCAGCAGTTCCTGGACAGTTGATAGCAATCAGCCCCAGCATTTT. Residues: CASSSWTVDSNQPQHF.